The next 23 T cell receptor beta chains were all read from a single sample in a study of T cells in Graves' hyperthyroidism and ophthalmopathy. From RNA transcripts, TCR beta CDR3 regions were amplified. HTBI primers were the set used in a first-round RT-PCR of the TCR CDR3. MiXCR was run by TCRdb on the multiplex PCR reads, yielding one entry per CDR3 protein. Among 250,000 or so distinct CDR3 sequences listed, approximately 14% were seen once. The sample taken for sequencing was blood. Every receptor here comes from a woman aged 45-59 years with Graves' hyperthyroidism that later progressed to Graves' ophthalmopathy.

This clonotype has a count of ten or more. CDR3 sequence: CASSLLSENTEAFF. CDR3 DNA: TGCGCCAGCAGCTTGTTGTCAGAGAACACTGAAGCTTTCTTT. The rearrangement joins TRBV5-1 to TRBJ1-1, with D unclear. This CDR3 contains 14 residues. V shed 1 base and J shed 1 base, with 8 bases lying between them. The germline V gene has CDR1 SGHRS and CDR2 YFSETQ.

This clonotype was picked up many times. V is TRBV2 and J is TRBJ2-7; TRBD1 matches at 7 bases. The CDR3 has 12 amino acids. Per the germline V gene, CDR1 is SNHLY and CDR2 is FYNNEI. V was clipped by 5 bases and J by 7 bases; unmatched bases: 5. CDR3: CASSSTGIEQYF. The CDR3 DNA follows: TGTGCCAGCAGTTCGACAGGGATTGAGCAGTACTTC. The whole variable domain, remainder taken from reference TRBV2 and TRBJ2-7, is EPEVTQTPSHQVTQMGQEVILRCVPISNHLYFYWYRQILGQKVEFLVSFYNNEISEKSEIFDDQFSVERPDGSNFTLKIRSTKLEDSAMYFCASSSTGIEQYFGPGTRLTVT.

This clonotype was found many times. V and J are TRBV28 and TRBJ2-5, with D tentatively TRBD1 (6 bases). Germline assignment: CDR1 MDHEN and CDR2 SYDVKM. The CDR3 length is 13 residues. The V end was cut by 6 bases, the J end by 9 bases, with 17 bases between. CDR3 in DNA: TGTGCCAGCAGACCCTCGGACAGAATGGCCCAGTACTTC. This encodes CASRPSDRMAQYF.

This clonotype appeared a few times. The V gene is TRBV9, the J gene TRBJ2-1; D not certain. V shed 4 bases and J shed 4 bases, with 9 bases lying between them. Germline-derived CDR1 and CDR2 are SGDLS and YYNGEE. The CDR3 length is 13 residues. The DNA for the CDR3 is TGTGCCAGCAGCTTCGAATCTTACAATGAGCAGTTCTTC. Encoded protein: CASSFESYNEQFF.

In the case of this clonotype: A single base separates this from a much larger clone, so it may be a read error. V usage is TRBV20-1 and J usage is TRBJ1-1; D ambiguous. This CDR3 comprises 13 residues. Germline lookup yields CDR1 DFQATT and CDR2 SNEGSKA (reference sequence). CDR3 DNA: TGCAGTACTAGAGAGCAAACGAACACTGAAGCTTTCTTT. Encoded protein: CSTREQTNTEAFF.

The chain employs TRBV20-1 and TRBJ2-7, with a weak D call TRBD2 (6 bases). This CDR3 comprises 11 residues. Trimming stripped 5 bases from V and 7 bases from J, with 12 bases between. The germline CDR1 and CDR2 sequences are DFQATT and SNEGSKA (reference sequence). The CDR3 region is CSAGTSREQYF. The DNA of the CDR3 is TGCAGTGCTGGGACTTCAAGAGAGCAGTACTTC.

This clonotype was detected many times. V gene TRBV11-2 combines with J gene TRBJ1-1, with D hard to call. This CDR3 spans 12 amino acids. CDR1 is SGHAT and CDR2 is FQNNGV in the germline V gene. The V end was cut by 7 bases, the J end by 0 bases, with 6 bases between. The CDR3 DNA follows: TGTGCCAGCACAACCATGAACACTGAAGCTTTCTTT. Its translation is CASTTMNTEAFF.

This clonotype has at least ten counts. The chain recombines TRBV2 with TRBJ1-2, with D hard to call. Germline CDR1 SNHLY, CDR2 FYNNEI. With 3 bases removed from V and 3 bases from J, the gap between germline ends came to 8 bases. This CDR3 contains 13 residues. For the CDR3, the DNA is TGTGCCAGCAGTGATGGTGAGGACTATGGCTACACCTTC. This codes for CASSDGEDYGYTF.

Only a few counts were recorded for this clonotype. The chain joins TRBV9 to TRBJ1-1, with 8 positions matching TRBD1. CDR3 length: 14 amino acids. CDR1 SGDLS and CDR2 YYNGEE come from the germline V gene. V shed 3 bases, J shed 5 bases, and the junction held 6 bases outside the gene matches. CDR3 protein: CASSAGQGGTEAFF. CDR3 sequence (DNA): TGTGCCAGCAGCGCCGGACAGGGCGGAACTGAAGCTTTCTTT.

This clonotype was recorded at least ten times. The chain recombines TRBV28 with TRBJ1-1, with 7 bases that match TRBD1. J gave up 0 bases and V 10 bases, and 11 bases lay outside the gene matches. The CDR3 sequence is 15 residues long. Germline V lookup: CDR1 MDHEN, CDR2 SYDVKM. CDR3 protein: CATTLMGQLNTEAFF. In DNA form, the CDR3 reads TGTGCCACCACCCTAATGGGACAGCTGAACACTGAAGCTTTCTTT.

In its sample, this clonotype was seen many times. The genes are TRBV18 and TRBJ2-7; D may be TRBD2 (5 bases). The length of the CDR3 is 14 residues. Trimming left V 4 bases short and J 5 bases short, with 15 bases between. Germline CDR1 reads KGHSH; CDR2 reads LQKENI. The CDR3 bases are TGTGCCAGCTCACAACGGGGTTCAAAGGACGAGCAGTACTTC. It yields the protein CASSQRGSKDEQYF. The complete variable domain, with remaining parts taken from reference TRBV18 and TRBJ2-7, reads NAGVMQNPRHLVRRRGQEARLRCSPMKGHSHVYWYRQLPEEGLKFMVYLQKENIIDESGMPKERFSAEFPKEGPSILRIQQVVRGDSAAYFCASSQRGSKDEQYFGPGTRLTVT.

The table lists this clonotype with many counts. The V call is TRBV20-1, the J call TRBJ1-1; D might be TRBD1 (5 bases). Germline-derived CDR1 and CDR2 are DFQATT and SNEGSKA (reference sequence). CDR3 length: 12 residues. V lost 2 bases to trimming and J lost 8 bases, with 12 bases between them. The CDR3 loop is CSARKQDGEAFF. The CDR3 bases are TGCAGTGCTAGAAAACAGGACGGCGAAGCTTTCTTT.

Ten or more counts support this clonotype. The gene calls are TRBV6-5 and TRBJ1-1, with D possibly matching TRBD1 (5 bases). Trimming shortened V by 0 bases and J by 5 bases, and 7 bases separated the two germline ends. This CDR3 comprises 13 residues. Germline V CDR1 and CDR2: MNHEY, SVGAGI. The CDR3 nucleotides are TGTGCCAGCAGTTACTCTACAGGTACTGAAGCTTTCTTT. Translation gives CASSYSTGTEAFF.

This clonotype appeared a few times. The chain joins TRBV18 to TRBJ2-1; 9 bases map to TRBD2. Germline V gene data show CDR1 as KGHSH and CDR2 as LQKENI. Trimming cost V 2 bases and J 7 bases; bases outside gene matches: 6. CDR3 length: 15 residues. The CDR3: CASSPKNSGRNEQFF. The CDR3 region has the DNA TGTGCCAGCTCACCAAAGAATAGCGGGAGAAATGAGCAGTTCTTC.

This clonotype was observed at least ten times. This chain links TRBV12-3 or TRBV12-4 with TRBJ1-1; D is unresolved. The V end lost 6 bases, the J end lost 3 bases, and 14 bases lay between the germline ends. The CDR3 runs 14 residues. The CDR3 here is CASRGSVVDTEAFF. The CDR3 DNA follows: TGTGCCAGCAGGGGGAGTGTGGTAGACACTGAAGCTTTCTTT.

The sample holds many counts of this clonotype. This chain links TRBV5-1 with TRBJ1-2; the D is unclear. CDR1 and CDR2 from the germline V gene are SGHRS and YFSETQ. The V end was cut by 0 bases, the J end by 4 bases, with 10 bases between. The CDR3 has 14 residues. In nucleotides, the CDR3 is TGCGCCAGCAGCTTGGGCAGTCAACTCTATGGCTACACCTTC. Translation: CASSLGSQLYGYTF.

This clonotype occurred many times. The chain uses TRBV11-2 and TRBJ2-3; D uncertain. CDR1 and CDR2 from the germline V gene are SGHAT and FQNNGV. Trimming took 0 bases from V and 0 from J, leaving 10 bases between them. The CDR3 has 16 amino acids. The CDR3 bases are TGTGCCAGCAGCTTAGAGATAGGGTGGAGCACAGATACGCAGTATTTT. Translating gives CASSLEIGWSTDTQYF.

This clonotype was counted at least ten times. CDR3 bases: TGTGCCAGCAGTTACCTGGACTCCAACTATGGCTACACCTTC. It encodes CASSYLDSNYGYTF. The J gene is TRBJ1-2, the V gene TRBV6-1; no firm D call. The CDR3 is 14 residues long. Per germline, CDR1 MNHNS and CDR2 SASEGT. With 5 bases removed from V and 2 bases from J, the gap between germline ends came to 12 bases.

This clonotype was seen repeatedly, ten times or more. V gene TRBV29-1 combines with J gene TRBJ2-1, with D perhaps matching TRBD2 (6 bases). Germline-derived CDR1 and CDR2 are SQVTM and ANQGSEA. The germline V and J ends were trimmed by 3 bases and 5 bases, with 8 bases remaining between them. This CDR3 has 12 amino acids. CDR3 amino acids: CSVDLANNEQFF. The CDR3 DNA follows: TGCAGCGTTGATCTAGCGAACAATGAGCAGTTCTTC.

This clonotype was detected only a few times. CDR3 residues: CASSGGPGTGESYEQYF. CDR3 coding DNA: TGTGCCAGCAGCGGCGGCCCCGGGACAGGGGAGTCCTACGAGCAGTACTTC. This sequence joins TRBV11-1 and TRBJ2-7; 10 nucleotides agree with TRBD1. V lost 5 bases and J lost 1; bases outside the gene matches: 11. The germline CDR1 and CDR2 sequences are SGHAT and FQDESV (reference sequence). The CDR3 extends over 17 amino acids.

This clonotype came up many times. The V gene is TRBV15, the J gene TRBJ2-1; D unresolved. Per germline, CDR1 LNHNV and CDR2 YYDKDF (reference sequence). Trimming took off 1 base at V and 7 bases at J, with 11 bases between the two ends. The CDR3 has 14 amino acids. CDR3 sequence reads: CATSRGAPGNEQFF. DNA for the CDR3: TGTGCCACCAGCAGAGGGGCGCCTGGAAATGAGCAGTTCTTC.

This clonotype appeared a few times. The CDR3 is CASSGGGEGNTEAFF. The CDR3 region has the DNA TGTGCCAGCAGTGGGGGAGGGGAGGGGAACACTGAAGCTTTCTTT. V usage is TRBV28 and J usage is TRBJ1-1, with D possibly TRBD1 on 5 matching bases. The CDR3 sequence is 15 residues long. Germline lookup yields CDR1 MDHEN and CDR2 SYDVKM. V gave up 5 bases and J gave up 1 base, with 14 bases separating them.

This clonotype was counted ten times or more. The chain uses TRBV11-3 and TRBJ2-1; D remains ambiguous. This CDR3 is built from 13 residues. V lost 0 bases and J 10 bases, leaving 10 bases between the germline ends. Looked up from germline, CDR1 is SGHNT and CDR2 is YENEEA. CDR3 residues: CASSLDYSWEQFF. As DNA, the CDR3 is TGTGCCAGCAGCTTAGACTATTCGTGGGAGCAGTTCTTC.